What follows is one T cell receptor (beta chain) and its context. Its specificity is not known. This sample stems from a study of CXCR3-negative and CXCR3-positive naive CD8 T cells. Study overall: Per library, roughly 1.6 +/- 0.3 million reads; about 150 million TRB reads overall.

The germline V gene has CDR1 MDHEN and CDR2 SYDVKM. The CDR3 length is 16 residues. It was by 5' RACE with UMI labels that the TRB cDNA libraries were prepared. TCRdb re-called the 5' RACE reads and catalogs CDR3 proteins one per entry, DNA excluded. Recorded here are more than 80,000 distinct CDR3 sequences; the top ten clones represent 0.82%. Study-level findings and limits: Naive cells that were CXCR3-positive had more hydrophobic TRB CDR3s (compared with CXCR3-negative naive cells). Sequencing showed both naive subsets with comparably high diversity, and memory CD8+ cells much lower. TRBV-TRBJ usage was similar across naive CXCR3 subsets but distinct in memory cells.

The receptor comes from a human donor in good health. Some clones in this sample may be carry-over from other donors' samples. Sequenced sample: naive CXCR3+ CD8+ T cells from blood. The subset was: CD45RO-CCR7+CD27+CD95- naive CD8+ T cells expressing CXCR3 (TNR3+). The chain is built from TRBV28 and TRBJ2-5; no DNA is available, so the TRBD2 call from TCRdb remains unchecked. This CDR3 reads CASSVLAGAHQETQYF.